The rows below give T cell receptor beta chains drawn from one sample of a study of beta chain features in type 1 diabetes. TCRdb's table, derived via immunoSEQ multiplex PCR, lists solely in-frame clones and lacks some. The sample holds over 120,000 clones, about 12% seen once. The sequencing input was central memory CD4+ T cells from blood. The receptor source for this set is a man between 18 and 29 years old with type 1 diabetes. Both conserved end residues are part of each CDR3. D genes are given only for firm matches. A clone size is listed for some rows: how often the clone was seen (once, few, many), or a class if it is expanded.

j_call: TRBJ1-6; clone_size: few; d_call: -; v_call: TRBV19; cdr3_nt: TGTGCCGTCGGACGGAGCTATAATTCACCCCTCCACTTT; cdr3_aa: CAVGRSYNSPLHF
j_call: TRBJ1-5; clone_size: -; d_call: -; v_call: TRBV4-1; cdr3_nt: TGCGCCAGCAGCCAAGACCTGCCGGAACATCAGCCCCAGCATTTT; cdr3_aa: CASSQDLPEHQPQHF
j_call: TRBJ2-3; clone_size: few; d_call: -; v_call: TRBV29-1; cdr3_nt: TGCAGCGCCGCTTTTCCGGCGGATACGCAGTATTTT; cdr3_aa: CSAAFPADTQYF
j_call: TRBJ2-3; clone_size: -; d_call: TRBD2; v_call: TRBV29-1; cdr3_nt: TGCAGCGTTGAGCGGGGACTAGCGGGGGGCACAGATACGCAGTATTTT; cdr3_aa: CSVERGLAGGTDTQYF
j_call: TRBJ1-1; clone_size: -; d_call: -; v_call: TRBV14; cdr3_nt: TGTGCCAGCAGCCAAAACACGAACACTGAAGCTTTCTTT; cdr3_aa: CASSQNTNTEAFF
j_call: TRBJ1-4; clone_size: -; d_call: -; v_call: TRBV9; cdr3_nt: TGTGCCAGCAGCGAGTCCCCCGGGCGGACTAATGAAAAACTGTTTTTT; cdr3_aa: CASSESPGRTNEKLFF
j_call: TRBJ2-7; clone_size: -; d_call: -; v_call: TRBV15; cdr3_nt: TGTGCCACCAGCAGAGCCGGCAGCTCCTACGAGCAGTACTTC; cdr3_aa: CATSRAGSSYEQYF
j_call: TRBJ1-2; clone_size: -; d_call: -; v_call: TRBV30; cdr3_nt: TGTGCCTGGAGTGACCAACCAGCGACCACCCGCTATGGCTACACCTTC; cdr3_aa: CAWSDQPATTRYGYTF
j_call: TRBJ2-3; clone_size: many; d_call: -; v_call: TRBV7-9; cdr3_nt: TGTGCCAGCAGCGGGGACTGGACAGATACGCAGTATTTT; cdr3_aa: CASSGDWTDTQYF
j_call: TRBJ1-1; clone_size: few; d_call: TRBD1; v_call: TRBV30; cdr3_nt: TGTGCCTGGAAGGACAGGGGTAGGGAAACTGAAGCTTTCTTT; cdr3_aa: CAWKDRGRETEAFF
j_call: TRBJ2-2; clone_size: -; d_call: -; v_call: TRBV29-1; cdr3_nt: TGCAGCGTACCCATTAACTTTTGTGAGCTGTTTTTT; cdr3_aa: CSVPINFCELFF
j_call: TRBJ1-1; clone_size: few; d_call: -; v_call: TRBV25-1; cdr3_nt: TGTGCCCGCAGTGCTCCGGGACACCAGAACACTGAAGCTTTCTTT; cdr3_aa: CARSAPGHQNTEAFF
j_call: TRBJ1-4; clone_size: -; d_call: -; v_call: TRBV27; cdr3_nt: TGTGCCAGCAGTTTATCAGGGTCTTATGAAAAACTGTTTTTT; cdr3_aa: CASSLSGSYEKLFF
j_call: TRBJ1-1; clone_size: few; d_call: -; v_call: TRBV30; cdr3_nt: TGTGCCTGGAGTGTGGGCCGTAATCGGAGGGACACTGAAGCTTTCTTT; cdr3_aa: CAWSVGRNRRDTEAFF
j_call: TRBJ2-3; clone_size: -; d_call: -; v_call: TRBV5-1; cdr3_nt: TGCGCCAGCAGCAACAAGGGGCGCGAGGATACGCAGTATTTT; cdr3_aa: CASSNKGREDTQYF
j_call: TRBJ2-5; clone_size: -; d_call: -; v_call: TRBV7-6; cdr3_nt: TGTGCCAGCAGCTTAAGTATCGGAGGGGGCCCTGAGACCCAGTACTTC; cdr3_aa: CASSLSIGGGPETQYF
j_call: TRBJ2-7; clone_size: few; d_call: -; v_call: TRBV2; cdr3_nt: TGTGCCAGCAGTGTGGTCAGATCCTACGAGCAGTACTTC; cdr3_aa: CASSVVRSYEQYF
j_call: TRBJ1-2; clone_size: -; d_call: -; v_call: TRBV30; cdr3_nt: TGTGCCTGGAGTGCGGGACAACAAAACTATGGCTACACCTTC; cdr3_aa: CAWSAGQQNYGYTF
j_call: TRBJ2-1; clone_size: -; d_call: TRBD2; v_call: TRBV4-2; cdr3_nt: TGTGCCAGCAGCCAATCGGAGTCTAGCGGGGGGGTTTGGCAGTTCTTC; cdr3_aa: CASSQSESSGGVWQFF
j_call: TRBJ2-2; clone_size: few; d_call: -; v_call: TRBV9; cdr3_nt: TGTGCCAGCACCTTCGACAGGCTGAACACCGGGGAGCTGTTTTTT; cdr3_aa: CASTFDRLNTGELFF
j_call: TRBJ1-1; clone_size: -; d_call: -; v_call: TRBV7-6; cdr3_nt: TGTGCCAGCAGCTCATCTACAGAAATCTCTGAAGCTTTCTTT; cdr3_aa: CASSSSTEISEAFF
j_call: TRBJ1-1; clone_size: -; d_call: -; v_call: TRBV15; cdr3_nt: TGTGCCACCAGCAGAGCCGGGGCTAGAACTGAAGCTTTCTTT; cdr3_aa: CATSRAGARTEAFF
j_call: TRBJ1-5; clone_size: many; d_call: TRBD1; v_call: TRBV15; cdr3_nt: TGTGCCACCAGCAGAGGAACCGGGACAGGGGATCAGCCCCAGCATTTT; cdr3_aa: CATSRGTGTGDQPQHF
j_call: TRBJ2-1; clone_size: few; d_call: -; v_call: TRBV18; cdr3_nt: TGTGCCAGCTCGCCACCGGGTTACAATGAGCAGTTCTTC; cdr3_aa: CASSPPGYNEQFF
j_call: TRBJ1-2; clone_size: -; d_call: TRBD1; v_call: TRBV9; cdr3_nt: TGTGCCAGCAGCCCAGGGACAGGGAAAGGAGGCTACACCTTC; cdr3_aa: CASSPGTGKGGYTF
j_call: TRBJ2-5; clone_size: -; d_call: -; v_call: TRBV18; cdr3_nt: TGTGCCAGCTCACGTAGCCGCGGGGAAGAGACCCAGTACTTC; cdr3_aa: CASSRSRGEETQYF
j_call: TRBJ2-3; clone_size: -; d_call: -; v_call: TRBV5-1; cdr3_nt: TGCGCCAGCAGAGGAGGGGTGAGCACAGATACGCAGTATTTT; cdr3_aa: CASRGGVSTDTQYF
j_call: TRBJ2-1; clone_size: -; d_call: -; v_call: TRBV20-1; cdr3_nt: TGCAGTGCTAGGGCGGTTAATGAGCAGTTCTTC; cdr3_aa: CSARAVNEQFF
j_call: TRBJ2-1; clone_size: -; d_call: -; v_call: TRBV21-1; cdr3_nt: TGTGCCAGCAGCAACGGAACCCGCCTAGCGGGGGCCCAGAATGAGCAGTTCTTC; cdr3_aa: CASSNGTRLAGAQNEQFF
j_call: TRBJ1-2; clone_size: -; d_call: TRBD1; v_call: TRBV30; cdr3_nt: TGTGCCTGGAGTGAGGGACAGAGAAACTATGGCTACACCTTC; cdr3_aa: CAWSEGQRNYGYTF
j_call: TRBJ1-2; clone_size: -; d_call: -; v_call: TRBV9; cdr3_nt: TGTGCCAGCAGCGTAGATGCAGGGTATGCTAACTATGGCTACACCTTC; cdr3_aa: CASSVDAGYANYGYTF
j_call: TRBJ2-5; clone_size: -; d_call: TRBD1; v_call: TRBV7-2; cdr3_nt: TGTGCCAGCAGCTGGGGACAGGGCAGCCAAGAGACCCAGTACTTC; cdr3_aa: CASSWGQGSQETQYF
j_call: TRBJ2-1; clone_size: -; d_call: -; v_call: TRBV5-1; cdr3_nt: TGCGCCAGCAGCTTTCAGGGGCGTGGGAATGAGCAGTTCTTC; cdr3_aa: CASSFQGRGNEQFF
j_call: TRBJ2-5; clone_size: -; d_call: -; v_call: TRBV5-6; cdr3_nt: TGTGCCAGCAGCTTGGGGACAGAGCAAGAGACCCAGTACTTC; cdr3_aa: CASSLGTEQETQYF
j_call: TRBJ2-4; clone_size: -; d_call: -; v_call: TRBV6-1; cdr3_nt: TGTGCCAGCAGTGATTACACCCGGTACTTC; cdr3_aa: CASSDYTRYF
j_call: TRBJ1-1; clone_size: few; d_call: TRBD1; v_call: TRBV30; cdr3_nt: TGTGCCTGGAGGGGAAAACTCGGACAGGGGAACACTGAAGCTTTCTTT; cdr3_aa: CAWRGKLGQGNTEAFF
j_call: TRBJ1-6; clone_size: -; d_call: -; v_call: TRBV7-9; cdr3_nt: TGTGCCAGCAGCTTAAGGGAGGGGAATTCACCCCTCCACTTT; cdr3_aa: CASSLREGNSPLHF
j_call: TRBJ2-1; clone_size: -; d_call: -; v_call: TRBV18; cdr3_nt: TGTGCCAGCTCACCGGGACCAAACTCCACTGCCTACAATGAGCAGTTCTTC; cdr3_aa: CASSPGPNSTAYNEQFF
j_call: TRBJ1-2; clone_size: few; d_call: -; v_call: TRBV11-2; cdr3_nt: TGTGCCAGCAGCTTAGATGGGACACCTGGCTACACCTTC; cdr3_aa: CASSLDGTPGYTF
j_call: TRBJ1-1; clone_size: few; d_call: TRBD1; v_call: TRBV2; cdr3_nt: TGTGCCAGCATTGGGACAGGCGGGAACACTGAAGCTTTCTTT; cdr3_aa: CASIGTGGNTEAFF
j_call: TRBJ2-7; clone_size: few; d_call: -; v_call: TRBV27; cdr3_nt: TGTGCCAGCAGTTTATGGACGACAGGCGGCCGAGGGTCCTACGAGCAGTACTTC; cdr3_aa: CASSLWTTGGRGSYEQYF
j_call: TRBJ1-2; clone_size: -; d_call: -; v_call: TRBV7-2; cdr3_nt: TGTGCCAGCAGTTCATCGATAGATAACTATGGCTACACCTTC; cdr3_aa: CASSSSIDNYGYTF
j_call: TRBJ1-2; clone_size: -; d_call: TRBD1; v_call: TRBV25-1; cdr3_nt: TGTGCCAGCACGACAGGGGCCTTGGACTATGGCTACACCTTC; cdr3_aa: CASTTGALDYGYTF
j_call: TRBJ1-2; clone_size: -; d_call: -; v_call: TRBV5-1; cdr3_nt: TGCGCCAGCAGCTTGTACGGACAGAGAAACTATGGCTACACCTTC; cdr3_aa: CASSLYGQRNYGYTF
j_call: TRBJ1-4; clone_size: -; d_call: -; v_call: TRBV30; cdr3_nt: TGTGCCTGGAGTGTACCTGCGTACCCGGGGTCGGAAAAACTGTTTTTT; cdr3_aa: CAWSVPAYPGSEKLFF
j_call: TRBJ2-2; clone_size: -; d_call: -; v_call: TRBV6-5; cdr3_nt: TGTGCCAGCAGCCCCTCGGGCACCGGGGAGCTGTTTTTT; cdr3_aa: CASSPSGTGELFF
j_call: TRBJ1-1; clone_size: few; d_call: -; v_call: TRBV7-3; cdr3_nt: TGTGCCAGCAGCCCACAGGGAGACACTGAAGCTTTCTTT; cdr3_aa: CASSPQGDTEAFF
j_call: TRBJ2-5; clone_size: -; d_call: -; v_call: TRBV7-2; cdr3_nt: TGTGCCAGCAGCCCCAGGGGTCCCCAAGAGACCCAGTACTTC; cdr3_aa: CASSPRGPQETQYF
j_call: TRBJ2-7; clone_size: medium-sized; d_call: TRBD1; v_call: TRBV30; cdr3_nt: TGTGCCTGGGCAACAGGGGGCTACGAGCAGTACTTC; cdr3_aa: CAWATGGYEQYF
j_call: TRBJ2-1; clone_size: few; d_call: TRBD1; v_call: TRBV10-3; cdr3_nt: TGTGCCATCAGTGAGAGACAGGGGGAGGGAGATGAGCAGTTCTTC; cdr3_aa: CAISERQGEGDEQFF
j_call: TRBJ1-4; clone_size: -; d_call: -; v_call: TRBV29-1; cdr3_nt: TGCAGCGTCAGATGGGGGGGTAGAGAAAAACTGTTTTTT; cdr3_aa: CSVRWGGREKLFF
j_call: TRBJ2-3; clone_size: many; d_call: -; v_call: TRBV2; cdr3_nt: TGTGCCAGCCAGGGGCTGGGGACAGATACGCAGTATTTT; cdr3_aa: CASQGLGTDTQYF